This T cell receptor beta chain was recovered during a study of cytomegalovirus exposure and HLA in healthy donors. The CDR3 is 18 amino acids. CDR1 is SGHRS and CDR2 is YFSETQ in the germline V gene. Trimming removed 2 bases from V and 3 bases from J; junction bases left unmatched: 6. 60 Vbeta and 13 Jbeta primers were used in PCR. Produced via immunoSEQ multiplex PCR; TCRdb's table is partial and in-frame only. The repertoire has 110,000 or so clones, around 81% of them found once; the top ten carry 2% to 2.5%. The chain recombines TRBV5-1 with TRBJ2-2; 14 nucleotides align to TRBD2. Sequences were obtained from PBMCs. This TCR was sampled from a woman aged 40 to 50 in good health and CMV-seronegative. Here the CDR3 reads CASSFSGLAGVDTGELFF. CDR3 sequence (DNA): TGCGCCAGCAGCTTTTCGGGACTAGCGGGAGTAGACACCGGGGAGCTGTTTTTT.